These 22 T cell receptor beta chains were sequenced from one sample in a study of shared clonotypes between healthy human individuals. Sequenced by immunoSEQ multiplex PCR; TCRdb stores in-frame clones only, minus some. In the table there are some 510,000 clones, 60% to 85% of which are singletons. Sequenced sample: PBMCs. The receptors originated from a middle-aged woman in good health. Some clones in this sample may be carry-over from other donors' samples.

With respect to this clone: A much larger clone differs from this one at a single base, so this may be a read error. Within the sample, other DNA sequences also encode this same CDR3. V is TRBV5-4 and J is TRBJ2-7, with D perhaps TRBD2 (5 bases). The ends were cut back, 2 bases at V and 3 bases at J, with 6 bases in the middle. The CDR3 length is 12 residues. Germline loops: CDR1 SGHNT, CDR2 YYREEE (reference sequence). CDR3 loop: CASSFGIYEQYF. The CDR3 DNA reads TGTGCCAGCAGCTTCGGGATCTACGAGCAGTACTTC.

The chain joins TRBV5-6 to TRBJ2-3; D may be TRBD2 (6 bases). Germline assignment: CDR1 SGHDT and CDR2 YYEEEE. Trimming removed 4 bases from V and 1 base from J, with 16 bases in between. This CDR3 comprises 16 residues. CDR3: CASSEIGGTGTDTQYF. CDR3 bases: TGTGCCAGCAGCGAGATCGGGGGTACGGGCACAGATACGCAGTATTTT.

The chain couples TRBV29-1 to TRBJ2-3; TRBD2 agrees at 11 bases. The length of the CDR3 is 13 residues. The trim removed 7 bases at V and 4 bases at J, leaving 4 bases unmatched. CDR1 and CDR2 (germline): SQVTM, ANQGSEA. CDR3: CSARLAGPDTQYF. CDR3 DNA sequence: TGCAGCGCAAGACTAGCGGGACCAGATACGCAGTATTTT.

On this clone: Other DNA sequences in the same sample also yield this CDR3. The chain employs TRBV11-2 and TRBJ1-1, with a possible D match to TRBD1 (5 bases). This CDR3 region has 14 residues. V was clipped by 8 bases and J by 5 bases, with 18 bases between them. From germline, CDR1 is SGHAT and CDR2 FQNNGV. The CDR3 sequence: CASPLGEGNTEAFF. CDR3 sequence (DNA): TGTGCCAGCCCTCTGGGGGAGGGGAATACTGAAGCTTTCTTT.

The genes are TRBV28 and TRBJ1-5, with TRBD1 matching 8 bases. This CDR3 comprises 17 residues. J was trimmed by 0 bases and V by 5 bases; bases with no gene match: 9. Germline CDR1 is MDHEN and CDR2 is SYDVKM. The DNA of the CDR3 is TGTGCCAGCAGTCGGGGGACAGGTGGGTATAGCAATCAGCCCCAGCATTTT. Translated: CASSRGTGGYSNQPQHF.

The chain uses TRBV10-3 and TRBJ2-7; D remains unclear. Germline V CDR1 and CDR2: ENHRY, SYGVKD. Between the trimmed V and J ends, which lost 0 bases and 0 bases, there was a span of 0 bases. This CDR3 has 12 residues. Here the CDR3 reads CAISESSYEQYF. DNA of the CDR3: TGTGCCATCAGTGAGTCCTCCTACGAGCAGTACTTC.

The chain links TRBV4-1 to TRBJ2-1; D gene uncertain. V lost 1 base and J 7 bases, leaving 11 bases between the germline ends. The CDR3 loop spans 14 amino acids. The V gene's germline CDR1 is MGHRA and CDR2 YSYEKL. CDR3 region: CASSQGPLANEQFF. The CDR3 DNA sequence: TGCGCCAGCAGCCAAGGGCCGCTTGCTAATGAGCAGTTCTTC.

This clone was observed a few times. The V gene is TRBV28, the J gene TRBJ2-7; 12 bases agree with TRBD2. The germline V gene encodes CDR1 MDHEN and CDR2 SYDVKM. This CDR3 has 14 amino acids. Trimming cost V 7 bases and J 7 bases; bases outside gene matches: 8. For the CDR3, the DNA is TGTGCCAGCACGAGACTAGCGGGAGATCGGGAGCAGTACTTC. As protein: CASTRLAGDREQYF.

This clone was seen a handful of times. This chain joins TRBV4-1 and TRBJ2-7; possibly TRBD1 for D (5 bases). There are 14 residues in the CDR3. V shed 0 bases and J shed 7 bases, with 13 bases lying between them. CDR1 is MGHRA, CDR2 YSYEKL, per germline. The CDR3 nucleotides are TGCGCCAGCAGCCAAGACAGGGATCGTGGAGAGCAGTACTTC. It encodes CASSQDRDRGEQYF.

In this sample, this clone turned up once. The chain couples TRBV11-2 to TRBJ2-3; 7 nucleotides line up with TRBD1. The germline gives CDR1 SGHAT, CDR2 FQNNGV. The CDR3 sequence is 15 residues long. The V and J ends lost 1 base and 1 base, in that order; junction bases with no gene match: 2. CDR3 loop: CASSLVQGGTDTQYF. The CDR3, as DNA: TGTGCCAGCAGCTTAGTGCAGGGGGGCACAGATACGCAGTATTTT.

This clone has at least ten counts. V is TRBV5-8 and J is TRBJ1-5; D call uncertain. The CDR3 consists of 15 residues. Per the germline V gene, CDR1 is SGHTS and CDR2 is YDEGEE. V was clipped by 0 bases and J by 4 bases, with 11 bases between them. The CDR3 nucleotides read TGTGCCAGCAGCTTGGGTCAGACGCTGAATCAGCCCCAGCATTTT. As protein: CASSLGQTLNQPQHF.

The chain employs TRBV19 and TRBJ2-7; 7 positions match TRBD2. Trimming at V came to 1 base and at J to 1 base, leaving 4 bases not matched to a gene. There are 15 residues in the CDR3. Germline loops: CDR1 LNHDA, CDR2 SQIVND (reference sequence). This chain's CDR3 is CASSIVAGPSYEQYF. The DNA for the CDR3 is TGTGCCAGTAGTATAGTAGCGGGCCCTTCCTACGAGCAGTACTTC.

The chain has TRBV5-1 and TRBJ2-1, with D perhaps TRBD2 (6 bases). Germline-derived CDR1 and CDR2 are SGHRS and YFSETQ. The CDR3 has 16 residues. The germline V and J ends were trimmed by 0 bases and 14 bases, with 24 bases remaining between them. This CDR3 reads CASSLVFGGEIKNEFF. The CDR3 DNA sequence: TGCGCCAGCAGCTTGGTGTTCGGAGGGGAAATCAAGAATGAGTTCTTC.

The V and J genes are TRBV15 and TRBJ2-1; 8 bases align to TRBD1. The CDR3 runs 14 residues. Germline CDR1 LNHNV, CDR2 YYDKDF (reference sequence). V trimming: 6 bases; J trimming: 5 bases; junction bases outside the gene matches: 6. The CDR3 DNA follows: TGTGCCACCAGAACGACAGGGGATCACAATGAGCAGTTCTTC. It yields the protein CATRTTGDHNEQFF. The full variable domain, its missing parts supplied by reference TRBV15 and TRBJ2-1, is DAMVIQNPRYQVTQFGKPVTLSCSQTLNHNVMYWYQQKSSQAPKLLFHYYDKDFNNEADTPDNFQSRRPNTSFCFLDIRSPGLGDTAMYLCATRTTGDHNEQFFGPGTRLTVL.

The chain recombines TRBV5-4 with TRBJ2-2; D uncertain. Germline V gene sequence: CDR1 SGHNT, CDR2 YYREEE (reference sequence). V shed 0 bases and J shed 4 bases, with 7 bases lying between them. The CDR3 consists of 14 residues. CDR3 in amino acids: CASSLDRVTGELFF. The CDR3 DNA reads TGTGCCAGCAGCTTGGATAGGGTCACCGGGGAGCTGTTTTTT.

This chain joins TRBV9 and TRBJ2-7; 11 bases agree with TRBD2. The CDR3 is 13 amino acids. With 3 bases clipped from V and 12 bases from J, the junction kept 8 bases outside the gene matches. The germline V gene encodes CDR1 SGDLS and CDR2 YYNGEE. CDR3 sequence (DNA): TGTGCCAGCAGCGGCACTAGCGGGAGTCTACCGTACTTC. Its translation is CASSGTSGSLPYF.

This clone was seen only once. The V gene is TRBV5-1, the J gene TRBJ1-1, with D perhaps TRBD1 (5 bases). The CDR3 is made up of 15 amino acids. The germline V gene has CDR1 SGHRS and CDR2 YFSETQ. Deletions cut 0 bases from V and 3 bases from J, with 12 bases between. The CDR3 DNA sequence: TGCGCCAGCAGCTTGGCAGGGAGACGGGACACTGAAGCTTTCTTT. The encoded protein is CASSLAGRRDTEAFF.

The rearrangement uses TRBV7-9 and TRBJ2-3; 11 bases map to TRBD2. The CDR3 has 15 amino acids. Trimming removed 5 bases from V and 14 bases from J; junction bases left unmatched: 15. Germline CDR1 and CDR2: SEHNR and FQNEAQ (reference sequence). The DNA for the CDR3 is TGTGCCAGCAGCCCCAGGGCACTAGCGGGGGAGAACGGGTATTTT. Protein product: CASSPRALAGENGYF.

The rearrangement uses TRBV13 and TRBJ2-7; 8 bases line up with TRBD2. The V segment lost 5 bases and the J segment 0 bases; nucleotides outside the gene matches: 12. The CDR3 loop spans 17 amino acids. Germline V gives CDR1 PRHDT, CDR2 FYEKMQ (reference sequence). In nucleotides, the CDR3 is TGTGCCAGCAGCCCTCGGGGTAGCGGGACCCCCTCCTACGAGCAGTACTTC. It specifies CASSPRGSGTPSYEQYF.

This chain links TRBV28 with TRBJ2-5, with D possibly TRBD1 on 5 matching bases. V was trimmed by 1 base and J by 2 bases, leaving 14 bases between them. The CDR3 runs 16 residues. Germline loops: CDR1 MDHEN, CDR2 SYDVKM. CDR3 protein: CASSLFRGLPQETQYF. CDR3 bases: TGTGCCAGCAGTTTATTTAGGGGTCTACCGCAAGAGACCCAGTACTTC.

This clone was counted a single time. The chain combines TRBV9 with TRBJ1-2; 7 bases align to TRBD1. CDR1 and CDR2 (germline): SGDLS, YYNGEE. The CDR3 is 15 amino acids. V lost 0 bases, J lost 5 bases, and 7 bases stayed unmatched. CDR3 amino acids: CASSVEWDRGYGYTF. The CDR3 DNA follows: TGTGCCAGCAGCGTAGAATGGGACAGAGGTTATGGCTACACCTTC.

The gene calls are TRBV18 and TRBJ2-3; TRBD2 agrees at 10 bases. The length of the CDR3 is 16 residues. Germline loops: CDR1 KGHSH, CDR2 LQKENI. V lost 6 bases, J lost 5 bases, and 11 bases stayed unmatched. DNA of the CDR3: TGTGCCAGCTCGAAAGAGACTAGCGGGTCTGAAGATACGCAGTATTTT. Protein: CASSKETSGSEDTQYF.